These 25 T cell receptor beta chains were all obtained from the same sample, sequenced in a study of blood T cell repertoires in COVID-19. TCRdb keeps only in-frame clones here, not all; method: immunoSEQ multiplex PCR. Altogether some 5,000 clones are present, about 88% being singletons, with the ten largest covering 3%. The sequencing input was peripheral blood. These receptors all stem from an elderly woman with acute or convalescent COVID-19.

The chain is built from TRBV20-1 and TRBJ2-1, with 8 nucleotides matching TRBD1. The CDR3 is 15 amino acids. Germline-derived CDR1 and CDR2 are DFQATT and SNEGSKA (reference sequence). The trim removed 3 bases at V and 7 bases at J, leaving 11 bases unmatched. The CDR3: CSASHRDRGTNEQFF. The CDR3 nucleotides are TGCAGTGCTAGTCACCGAGACAGGGGAACAAATGAGCAGTTCTTC.

This chain uses TRBV10-2 with TRBJ2-2; the D gene is possibly TRBD2 (5 bases). This CDR3 region has 14 residues. The V gene lost 4 bases and the J gene lost 7 bases, with 13 bases spanning the gap. Germline CDR1 WSHSY, CDR2 SAAADI. Written as DNA, the CDR3 is TGCGCCAGCAGTGTTTCTAGCCGGGGCGGGGAGCTGTTTTTT. Protein product: CASSVSSRGGELFF.

J is TRBJ1-4 and V is TRBV5-6, with unresolved D. Germline V gene sequence: CDR1 SGHDT, CDR2 YYEEEE. The V end was cut by 0 bases, the J end by 7 bases, with 10 bases between. The CDR3 is made up of 14 amino acids. The CDR3 loop reads CASSLVSGGEKLFF. CDR3 nucleotide sequence: TGTGCCAGCAGCTTGGTCTCCGGTGGTGAAAAACTGTTTTTT.

J is TRBJ2-1 and V is TRBV15; D might be TRBD1 (5 bases). The CDR3 loop spans 13 amino acids. Germline V CDR1 and CDR2: LNHNV, YYDKDF (reference sequence). V lost 1 base to trimming and J lost 7 bases, with 8 bases between them. The CDR3 sequence is CATSRGGGNEQFF. CDR3 DNA sequence: TGTGCCACCAGCAGAGGGGGCGGAAATGAGCAGTTCTTC.

The chain carries TRBV7-2 and TRBJ2-7, with 10 bases lining up with TRBD1. CDR1 SGHTA and CDR2 FQGNSA come from the germline V gene. V dropped 3 bases and J dropped 3; count of bases not matched to a gene: 2. This CDR3 has 14 amino acids. The CDR3 sequence is CASSLRTGGYEQYF. CDR3 DNA sequence: TGTGCCAGCAGCTTGAGGACAGGGGGCTACGAGCAGTACTTC.

This chain joins TRBV25-1 and TRBJ1-6; no definite D call. The CDR3 sequence is 13 residues long. Per the germline V gene, CDR1 is MGHDK and CDR2 is SYGVNS. The ends were cut back, 6 bases at V and 7 bases at J, with 10 bases in the middle. The CDR3 DNA is TGTGCCAGCAGGTTCCTACTGAATTCACCCCTCCACTTT. Residues: CASRFLLNSPLHF.

The chain uses TRBV19 and TRBJ1-5; 9 positions agree with TRBD1. V shed 6 bases, J shed 6 bases, and the junction held 12 bases outside the gene matches. Germline CDR1 LNHDA, CDR2 SQIVND (reference sequence). The CDR3 contains 16 residues. DNA of the CDR3: TGTGCCAGTAGCAACCCGGGACAGGGTGCAATTCAGCCCCAGCATTTT. Amino acid sequence: CASSNPGQGAIQPQHF.

The rearrangement joins TRBV14 to TRBJ2-7; the D is unclear. V was shortened by 4 bases and J by 3 bases, with 7 bases between the two germline ends. CDR3 length: 12 residues. Germline V gene data show CDR1 as SGHDN and CDR2 as FVKESK. The CDR3 sequence: CASSRGGYEQYF. The CDR3 nucleotides read TGTGCCAGCAGCCGTGGCGGCTACGAGCAGTACTTC.

The rearrangement links TRBV5-1 to TRBJ2-1, with TRBD2 identical over 10 bases. In germline, CDR1 is SGHRS, CDR2 YFSETQ. With V trimmed by 4 bases and J by 4 bases, 8 bases remained unmatched. The CDR3 length is 16 residues. The DNA for the CDR3 is TGCGCCAGCAGCCGCAGAATAGCGGGGGGATACAATGAGCAGTTCTTC. Amino acids: CASSRRIAGGYNEQFF.

The J gene is TRBJ1-1, the V gene TRBV4-1; 8 bases map to TRBD1. The CDR3 is 16 amino acids. Germline CDR1 is MGHRA and CDR2 is YSYEKL. The V and J ends lost 5 bases and 5 bases, in that order; junction bases with no gene match: 13. In DNA form, the CDR3 reads TGCGCCAGCAGCTATGAGAGCGGACAGGGAAAAACTGAAGCTTTCTTT. Amino acid sequence: CASSYESGQGKTEAFF.

The V call is TRBV5-6, the J call TRBJ2-5; 11 bases align to TRBD2. With 5 bases clipped from V and 7 bases from J, the junction kept 4 bases outside the gene matches. CDR1 is SGHDT, CDR2 YYEEEE, per germline. This CDR3 contains 13 residues. The CDR3 region has the DNA TGTGCCAGCAGTTTTGGGACTAGCGGGACCCAGTACTTC. Translating gives CASSFGTSGTQYF.

This clone has only one observation. The rearrangement links TRBV5-6 to TRBJ1-6; D unclear. Trimming stripped 0 bases from V and 4 bases from J, with 8 bases between. The CDR3 totals 15 residues. The germline V gene encodes CDR1 SGHDT and CDR2 YYEEEE. The chain's CDR3 is CASSLGHQYNSPLHF. The CDR3 DNA sequence: TGTGCCAGCAGCTTGGGACATCAATATAATTCACCCCTCCACTTT.

This clone was picked up one time. The V gene is TRBV7-8, the J gene TRBJ2-7; the D gene is possibly TRBD1 (6 bases). CDR1 is SGHVS and CDR2 is FQNEAQ in the germline V gene. Trimming left V 5 bases short and J 3 bases short, with 17 bases between. The CDR3 totals 15 residues. The CDR3: CASSPYRATDYEQYF. CDR3 bases: TGTGCCAGCAGCCCCTACAGGGCCACGGACTACGAGCAGTACTTC.

This clone has just one count. This sequence joins TRBV18 and TRBJ2-5; tentatively, D is TRBD1 (5 bases). The CDR3 consists of 17 residues. Per the germline V gene, CDR1 is KGHSH and CDR2 is LQKENI. The ends were cut back, 3 bases at V and 3 bases at J, with 20 bases in the middle. CDR3 nucleotide sequence: TGTGCCAGCTCACCCACAGGCCCCTCACCCGAAAAAGAGACCCAGTACTTC. This translates into CASSPTGPSPEKETQYF.

The V call is TRBV3-1 (or the pseudogene TRBV3-2), the J call TRBJ2-1, with 8 bases identical to TRBD1. Trimming cost V 2 bases and J 6 bases; bases outside gene matches: 3. Per germline, CDR1 LGHDT and CDR2 YNNKEL (reference sequence). This CDR3 has 14 amino acids. In DNA, the CDR3 is TGTGCCAGCAGCCAAACTACAGGGGGCAATGAGCAGTTCTTC. Protein sequence: CASSQTTGGNEQFF.

This sequence joins TRBV5-1 and TRBJ2-1, with 13 bases lining up with TRBD2. The CDR3 loop spans 17 amino acids. V was clipped by 2 bases and J by 8 bases; unmatched bases: 10. Germline lookup yields CDR1 SGHRS and CDR2 YFSETQ. CDR3 coding DNA: TGCGCCAGCAGCTTAGTAAGACTAGCGGGGGGTATAGATGAGCAGTTCTTC. It codes for CASSLVRLAGGIDEQFF.

The rearrangement uses TRBV23-1 and TRBJ2-7; no firm D call. TRBV23-1 is known as an ORF, though its function is uncertain. This CDR3 region has 20 residues. V lost 4 bases and J 0 bases, leaving 28 bases between the germline ends. The CDR3 here is CASSLTSPLCGQDLSYEQYF. The CDR3 bases are TGCGCCAGCAGTCTAACTTCCCCGCTATGTGGGCAGGATCTCTCCTACGAGCAGTACTTC.

This sequence joins TRBV29-1 and TRBJ1-5; D perhaps matches TRBD1 (6 bases). The length of the CDR3 is 12 residues. V dropped 4 bases and J dropped 5 bases, with 9 bases sitting between them. Germline V gene data show CDR1 as SQVTM and CDR2 as ANQGSEA. The CDR3 nucleotides are TGCAGCGTTGGGGCAGGGGATCAGCCCCAGCATTTT. This translates into CSVGAGDQPQHF. The variable domain in full, completed from reference TRBV29-1 and TRBJ1-5, reads SAVISQKPSRDICQRGTSLTIQCQVDSQVTMMFWYRQQPGQSLTLIATANQGSEATYESGFVIDKFPISRPNLTFSTLTVSNMSPEDSSIYLCSVGAGDQPQHFGDGTRLSIL.

The J gene is TRBJ2-7, the V gene TRBV6-6; D unclear. V was cut by 2 bases and J by 2 bases, with 10 bases left in between. This CDR3 is built from 14 residues. From germline, CDR1 is MNHNY and CDR2 SVGAGI (reference sequence). CDR3 in DNA: TGTGCCAGCAGTTACACCCGAGTTACCTACGAGCAGTACTTC. This sequence encodes CASSYTRVTYEQYF.

The V and J genes are TRBV5-4 and TRBJ2-3; 9 bases agree with TRBD2. Germline CDR1 reads SGHNT; CDR2 reads YYREEE (reference sequence). The CDR3 has 16 residues. The V and J ends lost 0 bases and 1 base, in that order; junction bases with no gene match: 3. CDR3 in amino acids: CASSLGVAGGTDTQYF. CDR3 nucleotide sequence: TGTGCCAGCAGCTTGGGGGTAGCGGGGGGCACAGATACGCAGTATTTT.

The chain recombines TRBV30 with TRBJ1-5, with 7 bases lining up with TRBD1. V lost 1 base to trimming and J lost 6 bases; unmatched junction nucleotides: 3. This CDR3 region has 13 residues. Germline CDR1 is GTSNPN and CDR2 is SVGIG (reference sequence). The CDR3 DNA reads TGTGCCTGGAGTGGAGGGGGCGGTCAGCCCCAGCATTTT. Amino acids: CAWSGGGGQPQHF. The whole variable domain, remainder taken from reference TRBV30 and TRBJ1-5, is SQTIHQWPATLVQPVGSPLSLECTVEGTSNPNLYWYRQAAGRGLQLLFYSVGIGQISSEVPQNLSASRPQDRQFILSSKKLLLSDSGFYLCAWSGGGGQPQHFGDGTRLSIL.

The chain carries TRBV29-1 and TRBJ1-2; 8 positions agree with TRBD1. The CDR3 length is 12 residues. Trimming took 6 bases from V and 4 from J; bases not matched to a gene: 4. Germline CDR1 is SQVTM and CDR2 is ANQGSEA. DNA for the CDR3: TGCAGCGTCGGACAGGGAGCCTATGGCTACACCTTC. This translates into CSVGQGAYGYTF.

This clone was seen a handful of times. This chain joins TRBV3-1 (or the pseudogene TRBV3-2) and TRBJ1-1; D is ambiguous. V lost 6 bases and J lost 7, with 12 bases in between. The length of the CDR3 is 12 residues. Germline values: CDR1 LGHDT, CDR2 YNNKEL (reference sequence). The CDR3 bases are TGTGCCAGCAGTCCGGCCACGGGTGAAGCTTTCTTT. It yields the protein CASSPATGEAFF.

The rearrangement uses TRBV28 and TRBJ1-1; the D gene is possibly TRBD1 (6 bases). V was trimmed by 3 bases and J by 4 bases, leaving 12 bases between them. Germline CDR1 is MDHEN and CDR2 is SYDVKM. There are 14 residues in the CDR3. The CDR3 DNA reads TGTGCCAGCAGTTTGGCCCGAGGGGGCACTGAAGCTTTCTTT. It translates to CASSLARGGTEAFF.

A single count supports this clone. This sequence joins TRBV21-1 and TRBJ1-5; no check of the table's D call, TRBD1, against the DNA was made. TRBV21-1 is described as a pseudogene. The CDR3 is made up of 15 amino acids. The CDR3 DNA reads TGTGCCAGCAGCACCCTCACAGGGGACCATCAGCCCCAGCATTTT. It specifies CASSTLTGDHQPQHF.